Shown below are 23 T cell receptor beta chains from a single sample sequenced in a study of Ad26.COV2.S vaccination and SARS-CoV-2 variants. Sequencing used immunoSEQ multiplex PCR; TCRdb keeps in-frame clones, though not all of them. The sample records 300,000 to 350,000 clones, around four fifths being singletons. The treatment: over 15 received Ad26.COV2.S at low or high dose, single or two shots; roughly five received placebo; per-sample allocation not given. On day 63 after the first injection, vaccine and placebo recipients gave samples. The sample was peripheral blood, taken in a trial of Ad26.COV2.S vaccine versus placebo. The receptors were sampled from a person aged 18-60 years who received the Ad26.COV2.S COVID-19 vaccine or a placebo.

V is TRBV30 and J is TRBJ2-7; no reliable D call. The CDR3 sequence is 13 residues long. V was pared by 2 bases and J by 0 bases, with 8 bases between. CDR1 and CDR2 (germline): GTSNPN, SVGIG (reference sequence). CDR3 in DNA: TGTGCCTGGAGTTCTGGGCCCTCCTACGAGCAGTACTTC. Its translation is CAWSSGPSYEQYF.

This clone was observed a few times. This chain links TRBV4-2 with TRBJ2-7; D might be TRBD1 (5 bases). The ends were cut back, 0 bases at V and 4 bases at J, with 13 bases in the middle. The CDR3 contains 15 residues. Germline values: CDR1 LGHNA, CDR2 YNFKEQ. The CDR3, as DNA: TGTGCCAGCAGCCAAGACGAGGAAAAGGGGTACGAGCAGTACTTC. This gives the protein CASSQDEEKGYEQYF.

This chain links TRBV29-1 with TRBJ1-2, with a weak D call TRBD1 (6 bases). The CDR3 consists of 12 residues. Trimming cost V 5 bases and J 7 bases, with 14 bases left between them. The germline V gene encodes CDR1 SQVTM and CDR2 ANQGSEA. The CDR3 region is CSVTGSQSGYTF. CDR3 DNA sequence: TGCAGCGTTACAGGGTCGCAAAGTGGCTACACCTTC. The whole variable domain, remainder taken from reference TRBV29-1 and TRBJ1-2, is SAVISQKPSRDICQRGTSLTIQCQVDSQVTMMFWYRQQPGQSLTLIATANQGSEATYESGFVIDKFPISRPNLTFSTLTVSNMSPEDSSIYLCSVTGSQSGYTFGSGTRLTVV.

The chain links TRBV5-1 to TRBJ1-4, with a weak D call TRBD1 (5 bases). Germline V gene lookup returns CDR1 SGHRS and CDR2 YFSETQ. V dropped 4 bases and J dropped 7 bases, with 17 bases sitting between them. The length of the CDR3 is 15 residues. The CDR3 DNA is TGCGCCAGCAGCCCCCCCGGGGCAGGAGGTGAAAAACTGTTTTTT. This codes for CASSPPGAGGEKLFF.

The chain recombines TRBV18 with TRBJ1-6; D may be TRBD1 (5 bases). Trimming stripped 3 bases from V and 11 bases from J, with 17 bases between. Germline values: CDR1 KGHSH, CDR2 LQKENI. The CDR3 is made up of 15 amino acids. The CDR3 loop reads CASSPSTAARAPLHF. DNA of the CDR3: TGTGCCAGCTCACCGTCGACAGCGGCCAGGGCACCCCTCCACTTT.

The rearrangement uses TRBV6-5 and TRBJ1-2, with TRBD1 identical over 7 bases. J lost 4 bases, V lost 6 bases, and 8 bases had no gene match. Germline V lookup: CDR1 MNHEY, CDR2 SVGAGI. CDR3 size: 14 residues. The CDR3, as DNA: TGTGCCAGCAGACCCAGGGGGGGCGGCTATGGCTACACCTTC. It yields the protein CASRPRGGGYGYTF.

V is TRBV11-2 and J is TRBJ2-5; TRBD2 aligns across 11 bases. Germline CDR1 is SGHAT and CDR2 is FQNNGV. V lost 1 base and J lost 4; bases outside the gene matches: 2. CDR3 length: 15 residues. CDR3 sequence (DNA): TGTGCCAGCAGCTTAGTGACTAGCGGGGCAGAGACCCAGTACTTC. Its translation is CASSLVTSGAETQYF.

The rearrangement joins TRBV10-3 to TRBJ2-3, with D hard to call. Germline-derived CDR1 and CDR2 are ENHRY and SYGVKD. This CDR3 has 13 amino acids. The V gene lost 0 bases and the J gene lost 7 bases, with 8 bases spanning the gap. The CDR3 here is CAISESTLNTQYF. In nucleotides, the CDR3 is TGTGCCATCAGTGAGTCGACGCTTAATACGCAGTATTTT.

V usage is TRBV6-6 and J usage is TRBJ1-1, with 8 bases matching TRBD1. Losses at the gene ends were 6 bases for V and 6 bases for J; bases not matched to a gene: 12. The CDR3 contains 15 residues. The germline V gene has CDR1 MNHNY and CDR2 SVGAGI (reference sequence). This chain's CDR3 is CASRPPTGESPEAFF. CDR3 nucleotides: TGTGCCAGCAGACCCCCGACAGGGGAGTCTCCTGAAGCTTTCTTT.

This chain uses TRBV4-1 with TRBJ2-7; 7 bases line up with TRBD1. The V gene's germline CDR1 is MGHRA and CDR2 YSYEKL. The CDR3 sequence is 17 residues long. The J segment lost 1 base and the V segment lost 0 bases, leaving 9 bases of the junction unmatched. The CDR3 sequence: CASSQEDSRQGSYEQYF. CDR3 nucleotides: TGCGCCAGCAGCCAAGAAGACTCTCGACAGGGTTCCTACGAGCAGTACTTC.

The CDR3 region is CAISESIGNTEAFF. DNA of the CDR3: TGTGCCATCAGTGAGTCTATCGGGAACACTGAAGCTTTCTTT. The J gene is TRBJ1-1, the V gene TRBV10-3; D is ambiguous. Germline V gives CDR1 ENHRY, CDR2 SYGVKD. CDR3 length equals 14 residues. The ends were cut back, 0 bases at V and 1 base at J, with 6 bases in the middle.

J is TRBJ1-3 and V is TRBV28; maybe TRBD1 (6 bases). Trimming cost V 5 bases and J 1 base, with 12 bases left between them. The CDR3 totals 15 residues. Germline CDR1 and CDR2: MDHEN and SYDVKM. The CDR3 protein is CASSPPRGSGNTIYF. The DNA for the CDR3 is TGTGCCAGCAGTCCGCCCAGGGGTTCTGGAAACACCATATATTTT.

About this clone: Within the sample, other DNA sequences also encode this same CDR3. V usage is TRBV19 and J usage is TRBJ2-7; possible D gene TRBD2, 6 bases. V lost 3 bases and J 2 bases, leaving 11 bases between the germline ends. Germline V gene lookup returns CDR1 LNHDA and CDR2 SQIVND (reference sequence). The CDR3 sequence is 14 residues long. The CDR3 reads CASSIGSGPYEQYF. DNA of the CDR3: TGTGCCAGTAGTATCGGTAGCGGTCCCTACGAGCAGTACTTC.

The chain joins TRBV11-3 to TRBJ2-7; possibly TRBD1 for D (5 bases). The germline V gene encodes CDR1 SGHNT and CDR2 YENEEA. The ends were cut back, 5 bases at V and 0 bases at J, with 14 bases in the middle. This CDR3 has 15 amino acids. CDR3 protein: CASSPWGRSSYEQYF. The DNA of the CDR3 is TGTGCCAGCAGCCCATGGGGCAGGAGCTCCTACGAGCAGTACTTC.

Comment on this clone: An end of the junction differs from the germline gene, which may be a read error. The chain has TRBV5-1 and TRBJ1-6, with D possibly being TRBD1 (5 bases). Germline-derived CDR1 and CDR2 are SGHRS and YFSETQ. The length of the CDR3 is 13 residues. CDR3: CASSLDAAGNLHF. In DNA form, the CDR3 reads TGCGCCAGCAGCTTGGACGCGGCAGGGAACCTCCATTTT.

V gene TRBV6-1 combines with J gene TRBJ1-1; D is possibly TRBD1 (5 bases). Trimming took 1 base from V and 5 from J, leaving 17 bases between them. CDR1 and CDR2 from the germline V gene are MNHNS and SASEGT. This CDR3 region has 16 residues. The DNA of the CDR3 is TGTGCCAGCAGTGAAGGGTATGGGGCGCGACGGACTGAAGCTTTCTTT. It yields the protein CASSEGYGARRTEAFF.

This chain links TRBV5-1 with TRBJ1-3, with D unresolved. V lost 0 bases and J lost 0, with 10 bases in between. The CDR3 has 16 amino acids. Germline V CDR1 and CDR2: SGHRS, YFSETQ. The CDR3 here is CASSLALGVSGNTIYF. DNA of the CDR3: TGCGCCAGCAGCTTGGCCCTCGGGGTCTCTGGAAACACCATATATTTT.

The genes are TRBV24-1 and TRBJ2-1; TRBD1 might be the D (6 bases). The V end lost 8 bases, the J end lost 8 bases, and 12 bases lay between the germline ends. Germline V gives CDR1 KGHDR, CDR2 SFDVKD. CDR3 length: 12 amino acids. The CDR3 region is CATNGQGYEQFF. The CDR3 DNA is TGTGCCACCAATGGTCAGGGGTATGAGCAGTTCTTC.

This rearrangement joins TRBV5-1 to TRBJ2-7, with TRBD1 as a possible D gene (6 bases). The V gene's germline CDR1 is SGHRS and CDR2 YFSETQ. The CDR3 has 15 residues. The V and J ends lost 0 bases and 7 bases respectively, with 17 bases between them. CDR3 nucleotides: TGCGCCAGCAGCTTGGCCCGGGACAAACCTAGGGAGCAGTACTTC. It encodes CASSLARDKPREQYF.

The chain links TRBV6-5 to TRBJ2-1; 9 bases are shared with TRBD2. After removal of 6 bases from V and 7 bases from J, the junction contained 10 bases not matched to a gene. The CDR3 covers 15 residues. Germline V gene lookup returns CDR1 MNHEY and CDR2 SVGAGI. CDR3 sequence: CASRRSGGQRNEQFF. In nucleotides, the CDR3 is TGTGCCAGCAGGCGTAGCGGGGGCCAACGAAATGAGCAGTTCTTC.

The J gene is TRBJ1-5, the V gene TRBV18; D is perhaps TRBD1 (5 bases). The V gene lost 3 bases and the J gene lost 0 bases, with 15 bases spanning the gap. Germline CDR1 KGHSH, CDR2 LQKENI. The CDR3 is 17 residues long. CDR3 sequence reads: CASSPGLIGVSNQPQHF. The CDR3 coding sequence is TGTGCCAGCTCACCCGGGCTCATAGGGGTTAGCAATCAGCCCCAGCATTTT. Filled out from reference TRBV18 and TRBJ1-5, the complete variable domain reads NAGVMQNPRHLVRRRGQEARLRCSPMKGHSHVYWYRQLPEEGLKFMVYLQKENIIDESGMPKERFSAEFPKEGPSILRIQQVVRGDSAAYFCASSPGLIGVSNQPQHFGDGTRLSIL.

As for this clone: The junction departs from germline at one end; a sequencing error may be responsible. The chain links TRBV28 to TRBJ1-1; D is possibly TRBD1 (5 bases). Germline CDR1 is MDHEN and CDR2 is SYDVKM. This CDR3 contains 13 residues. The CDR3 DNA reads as TGTGCCAGCAGTTGGGGCTGGGGAGTTGAACCTTTCTTT. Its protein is CASSWGWGVEPFF.

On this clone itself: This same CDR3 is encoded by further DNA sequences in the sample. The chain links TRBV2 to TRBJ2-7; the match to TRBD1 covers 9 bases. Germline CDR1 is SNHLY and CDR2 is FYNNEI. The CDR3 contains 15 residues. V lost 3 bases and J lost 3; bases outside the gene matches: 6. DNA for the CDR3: TGTGCCAGCAGTGAGAGGGGACAGGGCAGCTACGAGCAGTACTTC. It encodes CASSERGQGSYEQYF.